This entry concerns a single TCR beta chain. V shed 5 bases and J 2 bases; nucleotides not matched to a gene: 4. This CDR3 region has 14 residues. Per germline, CDR1 SGHRS and CDR2 YFSETQ. This specimen belongs to a study of blood T cell repertoires in COVID-19. Study background: Acute and convalescent COVID-19 samples came from the United States, Italy and Spain. Nucleic acid was either cDNA or gDNA, and it came from T cells, B-cell-depleted T cells, or PBMCs.

In the original processing: Reference gene primer amplification in the assay estimated nucleated cell counts. Clones were sequenced by immunoSEQ multiplex PCR, and TCRdb holds only the in-frame ones, with some missing. V and J calls plus clone size are reproduced from that table; the DNA served to infer D and trimming. The table includes roughly 250,000 clones, 83% detected once. Assignment of participants to cohorts was predicated upon participant-reported clinical history. The TCR was taken from a woman in her forties who had been exposed to COVID-19. Material: PBMCs or T cells enriched from blood (not recorded which). V gene TRBV5-1 combines with J gene TRBJ2-7; 10 bases fit TRBD1. CDR3 DNA sequence: TGCGCCAGCAGGACGACAGGGGGCCCCTACGAGCAGTACTTC. Translated, it gives CASRTTGGPYEQYF.